The entry that follows covers one T cell receptor (beta chain) sequence. What it recognizes is unknown. This sample stems from a study of T cells in Graves' hyperthyroidism and ophthalmopathy. The study, taken as a whole, reports: Blood shared most expanded thyroid clonotypes above 0.001.

The CDR3 runs to 12 residues. Germline-derived CDR1 and CDR2 are DFQATT and SNEGSKA (reference sequence). V dropped 7 bases and J dropped 13; count of bases not matched to a gene: 11. Authors of the study amplified TCR beta CDR3 regions from RNA transcripts. Primed by the HTBI set, a first-round RT-PCR was run on the TCR CDR3. One entry per CDR3 protein results from TCRdb running MiXCR on the multiplex PCR reads. This repertoire shows more than 500,000 distinct CDR3 sequences, approximately 48% found once; its top ten account for about 45%. The clonotype was recovered from an adult woman with Graves' disease, either hyperthyroidism or ophthalmopathy (not recorded which). V and J are TRBV20-1 and TRBJ1-5; 9 nucleotides match TRBD1. The sample was peripheral blood or thyroid tissue (not recorded which). The CDR3 loop reads CSGGHTGGLQHF. The CDR3 DNA follows: TGCAGTGGGGGACACACAGGGGGCCTACAGCATTTT.